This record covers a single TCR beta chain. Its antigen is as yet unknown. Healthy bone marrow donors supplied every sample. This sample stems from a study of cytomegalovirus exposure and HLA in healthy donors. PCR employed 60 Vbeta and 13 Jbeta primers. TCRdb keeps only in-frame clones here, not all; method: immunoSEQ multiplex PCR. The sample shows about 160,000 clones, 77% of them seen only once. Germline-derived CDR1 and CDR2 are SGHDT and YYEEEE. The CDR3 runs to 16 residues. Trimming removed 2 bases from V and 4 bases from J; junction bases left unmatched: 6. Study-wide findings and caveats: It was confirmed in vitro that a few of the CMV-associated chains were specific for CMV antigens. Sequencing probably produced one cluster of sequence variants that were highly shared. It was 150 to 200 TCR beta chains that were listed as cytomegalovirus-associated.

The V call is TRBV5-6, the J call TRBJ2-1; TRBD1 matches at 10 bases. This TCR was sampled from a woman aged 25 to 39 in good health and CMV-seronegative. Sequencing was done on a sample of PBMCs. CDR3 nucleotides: TGTGCCAGCAGCTTTGGTCCGGGACAGGGGTACAATGAGCAGTTCTTC. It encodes CASSFGPGQGYNEQFF.